These 15 T cell receptor beta chains were sequenced from one sample in a study of OX40 agonist ivuxolimab in advanced cancers. The repertoire was sequenced with immunoSEQ multiplex PCR; TCRdb's copy has only in-frame clones and lacks some. The table shows over 3,000 clones, with roughly 80% occurring only once. Sequences were derived from CD4+ or CD8+ T cells sorted from blood, sampled in a trial of the OX40 agonist ivuxolimab. These receptors originate from an adult with an advanced solid tumor such as melanoma, head and neck, liver or kidney cancer.

This chain links TRBV13 with TRBJ2-7, with D unresolved. CDR1 is PRHDT, CDR2 FYEKMQ, per germline (reference sequence). The CDR3 is 14 residues long. Trimming removed 0 bases from V and 0 bases from J, with 6 bases in between. CDR3 nucleotides: TGTGCCAGCAGCTTAGGCCTAGGCTCCTACGAGCAGTACTTC. This encodes CASSLGLGSYEQYF.

This chain uses TRBV4-1 with TRBJ2-2, with TRBD1 as a possible D gene (6 bases). CDR3 length: 13 residues. Germline CDR1 reads MGHRA; CDR2 reads YSYEKL. V gave up 4 bases and J gave up 6 bases, with 9 bases separating them. The CDR3 region is CASSPKGAGELFF. The CDR3 nucleotides read TGCGCCAGCAGCCCAAAGGGGGCCGGGGAGCTGTTTTTT.

The chain couples TRBV28 to TRBJ1-2, with TRBD1 as a possible D gene (6 bases). This CDR3 spans 12 amino acids. The germline V and J ends were trimmed by 9 bases and 3 bases, with 11 bases remaining between them. CDR1 and CDR2 (germline): MDHEN, SYDVKM. The CDR3 protein is CASRNRDYGYTF. The CDR3 DNA is TGTGCCAGTAGAAACAGGGACTATGGCTACACCTTC.

The gene calls are TRBV7-9 and TRBJ2-3; D is ambiguous. Germline V CDR1 and CDR2: SEHNR, FQNEAQ (reference sequence). The V end was cut by 5 bases, the J end by 0 bases, with 9 bases between. CDR3 length: 14 amino acids. The CDR3 coding sequence is TGTGCCAGCAGCCAGGAATATAGCACAGATACGCAGTATTTT. Residues: CASSQEYSTDTQYF.

In this sample, this clone turned up a few times. V usage is TRBV5-1 and J usage is TRBJ2-2, with D unclear. CDR1 and CDR2 (germline): SGHRS, YFSETQ. CDR3 length: 12 amino acids. With 0 bases removed from V and 6 bases from J, the gap between germline ends came to 3 bases. The CDR3 bases are TGCGCCAGCAGCTTGGTGGCCGGGGAGCTGTTTTTT. Encoded protein: CASSLVAGELFF.

This clone occurred a few times. This chain uses TRBV11-2 with TRBJ2-2; D is ambiguous. The V end was cut by 3 bases, the J end by 4 bases, with 3 bases between. This CDR3 region has 12 residues. CDR1 is SGHAT, CDR2 FQNNGV, per germline. CDR3 coding DNA: TGTGCCAGCAGCTTTGTCACCGGGGAGCTGTTTTTT. Translated, it gives CASSFVTGELFF.

This clone was found a few times. The genes are TRBV15 and TRBJ2-7, with 9 bases aligning to TRBD2. The ends lost 5 bases at V and 0 bases at J; junction bases unmatched: 14. The CDR3 is 18 residues long. From germline, CDR1 is LNHNV and CDR2 YYDKDF (reference sequence). The CDR3 DNA is TGTGCCACCAGCTCCGAAAGGGTAGCGGGGGCTCTCTCCTACGAGCAGTACTTC. This translates into CATSSERVAGALSYEQYF.

This clone occurred a few times. The chain couples TRBV19 to TRBJ2-7; D tentatively reads TRBD1 or TRBD2 (5 bases each). Trimming took 3 bases from V and 6 from J, leaving 12 bases between them. The CDR3 is made up of 13 amino acids. Germline-derived CDR1 and CDR2 are LNHDA and SQIVND (reference sequence). Here the CDR3 reads CASSMALGVEQYF. DNA for the CDR3: TGTGCCAGTAGTATGGCGTTGGGGGTCGAGCAGTACTTC.

This chain uses TRBV28 with TRBJ1-1, with D possibly TRBD1 on 5 matching bases. The CDR3 spans 13 residues. Per the germline V gene, CDR1 is MDHEN and CDR2 is SYDVKM. Trimming stripped 6 bases from V and 7 bases from J, with 15 bases between. This chain's CDR3 is CASSPHAGFEAFF. The CDR3 DNA is TGTGCCAGCAGCCCTCATGCAGGGTTTGAAGCTTTCTTT.

The chain employs TRBV5-1 and TRBJ1-1, with unresolved D. V lost 4 bases, J lost 0 bases, and 7 bases lay in between. The CDR3 is 13 residues long. Germline CDR1 SGHRS, CDR2 YFSETQ. CDR3 residues: CASSPSLNTEAFF. The CDR3 DNA reads as TGCGCCAGCAGCCCCTCTCTGAACACTGAAGCTTTCTTT.

This chain connects TRBV2 to TRBJ1-2; a possible D gene is TRBD1 (6 bases). The CDR3 is 15 amino acids. Germline lookup yields CDR1 SNHLY and CDR2 FYNNEI. With 6 bases removed from V and 1 base from J, the gap between germline ends came to 15 bases. The CDR3 sequence: CASRSGTGFNYGYTF. The CDR3 region has the DNA TGTGCCAGCAGATCGGGCACAGGGTTTAACTATGGCTACACCTTC.

DNA for the CDR3: TGTGCCAGCAGCTTAGTTGGGGTCACAACTAATGAAAAACTGTTTTTT. Encoded protein: CASSLVGVTTNEKLFF. This chain uses TRBV5-5 with TRBJ1-4; unclear D gene. The V and J ends lost 2 bases and 0 bases respectively, with 11 bases between them. This CDR3 spans 16 amino acids. Germline lookup yields CDR1 SGHKS and CDR2 YYEKEE (reference sequence).

This chain joins TRBV19 and TRBJ1-1; D is uncertain. Trimming took off 3 bases at V and 8 bases at J, with 7 bases between the two ends. Germline CDR1 LNHDA, CDR2 SQIVND (reference sequence). The CDR3 has 11 amino acids. The CDR3: CASSIGVEAFF. The CDR3 DNA is TGTGCCAGTAGTATTGGGGTGGAAGCTTTCTTT.

V gene TRBV11-2 combines with J gene TRBJ2-1, with 9 nucleotides matching TRBD1. Germline-derived CDR1 and CDR2 are SGHAT and FQNNGV. V gave up 5 bases and J gave up 8 bases; unmatched junction bases: 10. This CDR3 has 15 amino acids. The CDR3 sequence: CASSARDRVFDEQFF. CDR3 nucleotides: TGTGCCAGCAGCGCCCGGGACAGGGTTTTCGATGAGCAGTTCTTC. Combining the CDR3 with reference TRBV11-2 and TRBJ2-1 gives the whole variable domain EAGVAQSPRYKIIEKRQSVAFWCNPISGHATLYWYQQILGQGPKLLIQFQNNGVVDDSQLPKDRFSAERLKGVDSTLKIQPAKLEDSAVYLCASSARDRVFDEQFFGPGTRLTVL.

The chain's CDR3 is CASSEGTGDIYEQYF. The CDR3 DNA follows: TGTGCCAGTAGTGAAGGGACAGGGGATATCTACGAGCAGTACTTC. V is TRBV19 and J is TRBJ2-7, with 10 bases lining up with TRBD1. CDR3 length: 15 amino acids. Unmatched junction bases numbered 7, after V lost 5 bases and J lost 3 bases. Germline V gene sequence: CDR1 LNHDA, CDR2 SQIVND (reference sequence).